This TCR beta chain was documented in a study of cytomegalovirus exposure and HLA in healthy donors. About the study: The early release's HLA-typed donors yielded roughly 85 million unique TCRs. Ancestry clustering placed about 80% of approximately 370 genotyped donors in the Caucasian-associated cluster.

A note on this clone: Its antigen is undetermined.

60 Vbeta and 13 Jbeta primers were used in PCR. Assay used: immunoSEQ multiplex PCR; TCRdb lists only in-frame clones, some missing. The table records 150,000 to 200,000 clones, just under 80% of them present only once. Study results and limitations: Information on immune exposure was restricted to one variable (CMV serostatus).

The CDR3 runs 15 residues. Looked up from germline, CDR1 is MNHGY and CDR2 is SVAAGI. After removal of 5 bases from V and 2 bases from J, the junction contained 3 bases not matched to a gene. The clonotype comes from a woman between 45 and 60 years old in good health and CMV-seropositive. Material for sequencing was PBMCs. The chain carries TRBV6-9 and TRBJ2-2, with TRBD1 matching 9 bases. The CDR3 DNA reads TGTGCCAGCAGTGGGGGACAGGGCAACACCGGGGAGCTGTTTTTT. It translates to CASSGGQGNTGELFF.